One T cell receptor beta chain is described in this entry. The record originates from a study of blood T cell repertoires in COVID-19. Study at large: T cells, B-cell-depleted T cells, or PBMCs supplied cDNA or gDNA.

A case of COVID-19 had been met by exposed participants within 2 weeks before study entry. The assay was immunoSEQ multiplex PCR, and TCRdb's table has in-frame clones only and misses some. The data show roughly 250,000 clones, around nine tenths seen once. Sequencing was performed on PBMCs or T cells enriched from blood (not recorded which). The clonotype was recovered from a woman aged 40-49 years who had been exposed to COVID-19.

The CDR3 loop is CASSHTGIRETQYF. In DNA form, the CDR3 reads TGTGCCAGCTCACACACAGGGATTCGGGAGACCCAGTACTTC. The rearrangement uses TRBV18 and TRBJ2-5; tentative D call: TRBD1 (6 bases). CDR3 length: 14 residues. The V end lost 4 bases, the J end lost 5 bases, and 14 bases lay between the germline ends. Germline V CDR1 and CDR2: KGHSH, LQKENI.